Listed below are T cell receptor beta chains from one sample, sequenced in a study of molecular identifiers for immune sequencing clone quantification. Via MiXCR, TCRdb re-called the PCR reads, giving one row per CDR3 protein. This table holds approximately 550,000 distinct CDR3 sequences, approximately 25% found once. The sample comprised naive CD8+ T cells from blood, with Jurkat cell RNA spiked in. These receptors were collected from a human donor in good health. Some libraries in this study had Jurkat cell RNA spiked in. Both conserved end residues are part of each CDR3. Clone size is shown for a subset of rows, as once, few, many or a class of expanded clone.

j_gene	abundance	v_gene	CDR3aa
TRBJ1-5	few	TRBV12-3/TRBV12-4	CASSLGQSSGDYSNQPQHF
TRBJ2-7	NA	TRBV6-2/TRBV6-3	CASSYFGQGYEQYF
TRBJ2-2	few	TRBV2	CASSDGTSGRAGAGELFF
TRBJ2-7	NA	TRBV6-2/TRBV6-3	CAISGGSSYEQYF
TRBJ2-5	many	TRBV7-9	CASSLAGGETQYF
TRBJ1-5	many	TRBV7-2	CASSSMDSYNQPQHF
TRBJ2-7	many	TRBV16	CASSLGMMGEQYF
TRBJ2-1	few	TRBV5-8	CASSPGQSDSYNEQFF
TRBJ2-7	NA	TRBV4-1	CASSQGIWTENAYEQYF
TRBJ2-1	few	TRBV20-1	CSAGHRDRVYNEQFF
TRBJ2-7	NA	TRBV28	CASRSRAAICEQYF
TRBJ2-3	many	TRBV5-1	CASRDRGLVTDTQYF
TRBJ2-7	NA	TRBV6-2/TRBV6-3	CARGSGPYAPSF
TRBJ1-2	few	TRBV28	CASYRGPGYTF
TRBJ2-3	NA	TRBV9	CASSTRVSSGAHTQYF
TRBJ2-5	few	TRBV4-3	CASSQGQGAQETQYF